This passage covers 17 T cell receptor beta chains from one sample sequenced in a study of vaccination effects on CD4 cells after COVID-19. Profiled with immunoSEQ multiplex PCR; TCRdb holds only in-frame clones, not every one. Of roughly 30,000 clones in the sample, about 67% were seen once. Their antigen targets remain unknown. Investigators separated out CD4+ T cells once less than 11 days of culture had passed. Two doses of either BNT162b2 or mRNA-1273 were given to each participant. Source: CD4+ T cells from PBMCs cultured without peptide, taken after COVID-19 vaccination. All receptors derive from a human donor who received a COVID-19 vaccine.

The chain joins TRBV5-1 to TRBJ2-7; 9 nucleotides agree with TRBD1. This CDR3 contains 14 residues. V shed 4 bases and J 3 bases; nucleotides not matched to a gene: 5. CDR1 SGHRS and CDR2 YFSETQ come from the germline V gene. The CDR3 region has the DNA TGCGCCAGCAGCCAACAGACAGGGGGCTACGAGCAGTACTTC. Encoded protein: CASSQQTGGYEQYF.

The rearrangement uses TRBV11-1 and TRBJ2-2; 8 bases line up with TRBD2. The V and J ends lost 5 bases and 4 bases, in that order; junction bases with no gene match: 9. CDR1 and CDR2 from the germline V gene are SGHAT and FQDESV (reference sequence). The CDR3 is 16 amino acids. In nucleotides, the CDR3 is TGTGCCAGCAGCAAGAATAGCGGGACGGGCACCGGGGAGCTGTTTTTT. Translation: CASSKNSGTGTGELFF.

This chain uses TRBV10-3 with TRBJ1-2; 7 bases agree with TRBD1. This CDR3 has 15 amino acids. J gave up 2 bases and V 7 bases, and 10 bases lay outside the gene matches. Germline lookup yields CDR1 ENHRY and CDR2 SYGVKD. Written as DNA, the CDR3 is TGTGCCATCACCCCGAGGACAGGTGGGAACTATGGCTACACCTTC. Protein: CAITPRTGGNYGYTF.

The V call is TRBV6-5, the J call TRBJ2-3, with D possibly being TRBD1 (5 bases). V shed 4 bases and J shed 5 bases, with 10 bases lying between them. Germline values: CDR1 MNHEY, CDR2 SVGAGI. The CDR3 spans 13 residues. The CDR3 is CASSWEGEDTQYF. Here the CDR3 DNA reads TGTGCCAGCAGTTGGGAAGGGGAAGATACGCAGTATTTT.

This chain connects TRBV6-6 to TRBJ1-5; 7 nucleotides agree with TRBD1. Germline-derived CDR1 and CDR2 are MNHNY and SVGAGI (reference sequence). V shed 11 bases, J shed 6 bases, and the junction held 10 bases outside the gene matches. This CDR3 is built from 13 residues. The CDR3 DNA reads TGTGCCGGTACTCGACAGGGAGGTCAGCCCCAGCATTTT. Translation: CAGTRQGGQPQHF.

The DNA for the CDR3 is TGTGCCAGCAGCCGGCTTGGGGACAAGAGCTATGGCTACACCTTC. Translation: CASSRLGDKSYGYTF. The chain employs TRBV6-2 or TRBV6-3 and TRBJ1-2; D might be TRBD1 (6 bases). Germline assignment: CDR1 MNHEY and CDR2 SVGEGT. Between the trimmed V and J ends, which lost 6 bases and 4 bases, there was a span of 18 bases. This CDR3 comprises 15 residues.

This chain joins TRBV28 and TRBJ2-7; D ambiguous. Germline loops: CDR1 MDHEN, CDR2 SYDVKM. The CDR3 contains 14 residues. V was pared by 5 bases and J by 3 bases, with 14 bases between. CDR3 coding DNA: TGTGCCAGCAGTGATCTCAGGAAGATCTACGAGCAGTACTTC. This sequence encodes CASSDLRKIYEQYF.

This rearrangement joins TRBV9 to TRBJ1-3, with D hard to call. Germline V gene data show CDR1 as SGDLS and CDR2 as YYNGEE. V was clipped by 0 bases and J by 2 bases, with 12 bases between them. The CDR3 is 16 residues long. CDR3 sequence: CASSVDPGNTGNTIYF. In DNA form, the CDR3 reads TGTGCCAGCAGCGTAGACCCAGGTAATACTGGAAACACCATATATTTT.

The V gene is TRBV4-1, the J gene TRBJ1-2, with D perhaps matching TRBD1 (6 bases). The germline V gene encodes CDR1 MGHRA and CDR2 YSYEKL. Trimming stripped 0 bases from V and 2 bases from J, with 10 bases between. CDR3 length equals 15 residues. For the CDR3, the DNA is TGCGCCAGCAGCCAAGATTGGGGGCTAAACTATGGCTACACCTTC. It specifies CASSQDWGLNYGYTF.

The chain uses TRBV9 and TRBJ1-5, with D perhaps TRBD1 (5 bases). Looked up from germline, CDR1 is SGDLS and CDR2 is YYNGEE. Between the trimmed V and J ends, which lost 3 bases and 7 bases, there was a span of 14 bases. The length of the CDR3 is 14 residues. The chain's CDR3 is CASSGDAGGQPQHF. DNA of the CDR3: TGTGCCAGCAGCGGGGACGCAGGAGGCCAGCCCCAGCATTTT.

This clone appeared a few times. The rearrangement joins TRBV5-1 to TRBJ1-5, with D possibly being TRBD1 (6 bases). The CDR3 is made up of 13 amino acids. V gave up 3 bases and J gave up 6 bases, with 10 bases separating them. Germline V gene lookup returns CDR1 SGHRS and CDR2 YFSETQ. CDR3 residues: CASSYLGGQPQHF. The CDR3 DNA is TGCGCCAGCAGCTACTTAGGGGGTCAGCCCCAGCATTTT.

In its sample, this clone was seen a few times. The chain couples TRBV7-8 to TRBJ1-3; D uncertain. V was clipped by 2 bases and J by 0 bases, with 11 bases between them. The CDR3 contains 16 residues. Per germline, CDR1 SGHVS and CDR2 FQNEAQ. CDR3 amino acids: CASSLFRQSSGNTIYF. The DNA for the CDR3 is TGTGCCAGCAGCTTATTCCGGCAGTCCTCTGGAAACACCATATATTTT.

The gene calls are TRBV5-3 and TRBJ1-2, with TRBD1 identical over 9 bases. TRBV5-3 is flagged as an ORF with uncertain function. The ends lost 5 bases at V and 8 bases at J; junction bases unmatched: 7. The CDR3 runs to 13 residues. The CDR3 sequence is CARRGQGKLGYTF. The CDR3 DNA follows: TGTGCCAGAAGGGGACAGGGAAAGTTAGGCTACACCTTC.

This clone has just a few counts. The chain employs TRBV9 and TRBJ2-7, with D possibly matching TRBD2 (5 bases). In germline, CDR1 is SGDLS, CDR2 YYNGEE. This CDR3 contains 14 residues. Between the trimmed V and J ends, which lost 0 bases and 1 base, there was a span of 8 bases. The CDR3 sequence is CASSVGPGSYEQYF. In nucleotides, the CDR3 is TGTGCCAGCAGCGTAGGCCCGGGGTCCTACGAGCAGTACTTC.

V is TRBV24-1 and J is TRBJ1-1; D is undetermined. The CDR3 length is 14 residues. V was trimmed by 6 bases and J by 0 bases, leaving 10 bases between them. Germline V gene data show CDR1 as KGHDR and CDR2 as SFDVKD. The DNA of the CDR3 is TGTGCCACCAGTTCTGACACGTTGAACACTGAAGCTTTCTTT. This gives the protein CATSSDTLNTEAFF.

The rearrangement links TRBV11-2 to TRBJ1-2; weak D call: TRBD1 (6 bases). Germline CDR1 reads SGHAT; CDR2 reads FQNNGV. This CDR3 region has 14 residues. Trimming shortened V by 3 bases and J by 3 bases, and 11 bases separated the two germline ends. CDR3 region: CASSLGGAHYGYTF. CDR3 DNA sequence: TGTGCCAGCAGCTTGGGGGGCGCTCACTATGGCTACACCTTC.

The genes are TRBV3-1 (or the pseudogene TRBV3-2) and TRBJ1-4, with 7 bases identical to TRBD1. Germline V gives CDR1 LGHDT, CDR2 YNNKEL (reference sequence). V was pared by 1 base and J by 0 bases, with 5 bases of the junction left unmatched. This CDR3 contains 17 residues. The CDR3 coding sequence is TGTGCCAGCAGCCAAGGAGACAGGGCGTCAACTAATGAAAAACTGTTTTTT. This sequence encodes CASSQGDRASTNEKLFF.